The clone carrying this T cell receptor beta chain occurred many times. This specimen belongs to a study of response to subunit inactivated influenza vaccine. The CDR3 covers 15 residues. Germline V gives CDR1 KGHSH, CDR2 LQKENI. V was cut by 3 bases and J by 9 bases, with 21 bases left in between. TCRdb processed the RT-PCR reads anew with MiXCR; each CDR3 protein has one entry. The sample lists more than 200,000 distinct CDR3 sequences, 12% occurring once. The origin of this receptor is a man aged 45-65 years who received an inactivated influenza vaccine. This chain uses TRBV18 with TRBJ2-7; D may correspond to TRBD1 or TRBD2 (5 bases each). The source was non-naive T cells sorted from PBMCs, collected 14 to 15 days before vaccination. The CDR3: CASSPRDRTATWQYF. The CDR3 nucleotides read TGTGCCAGCTCACCCAGGGACCGGACGGCTACGTGGCAGTACTTC.